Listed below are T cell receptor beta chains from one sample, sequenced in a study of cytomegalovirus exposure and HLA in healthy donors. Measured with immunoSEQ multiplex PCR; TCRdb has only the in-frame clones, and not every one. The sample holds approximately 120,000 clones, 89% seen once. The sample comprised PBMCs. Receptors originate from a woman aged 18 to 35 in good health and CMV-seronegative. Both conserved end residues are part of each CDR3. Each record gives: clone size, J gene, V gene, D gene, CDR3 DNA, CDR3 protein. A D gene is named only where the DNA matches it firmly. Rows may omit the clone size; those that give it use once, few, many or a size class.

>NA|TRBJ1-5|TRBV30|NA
TGTGCCTGGAGTGTACGGGCAGGGAATATGAAGCCCCAGCATTTT
CAWSVRAGNMKPQHF
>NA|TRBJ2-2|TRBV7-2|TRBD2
TGTGCCAGCAGCTCCGGACTAGAAACCGGGGAGCTGTTTTTT
CASSSGLETGELFF
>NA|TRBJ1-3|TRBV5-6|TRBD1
TGTGCCAGCAGCTGGATGACAGGGTCCGGAAACACCATATATTTT
CASSWMTGSGNTIYF
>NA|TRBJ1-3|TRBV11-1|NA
TGTGCCAGCAGCCCGACAGAAAACACCATATATTTT
CASSPTENTIYF
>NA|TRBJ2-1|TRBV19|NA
TGTGCCAGTAGTCAGCGGGGAGGGCAGGGGTCCTACAATGAGCAGTTCTTC
CASSQRGGQGSYNEQFF
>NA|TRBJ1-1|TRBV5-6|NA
TGTGCCAGCAGCAGGACAGCAGAAGCTTTCTTT
CASSRTAEAFF
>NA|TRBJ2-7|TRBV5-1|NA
TGCGCCAGCAGCCAAGTAGGGGAAAGTTCCTACGAGCAGTACTTC
CASSQVGESSYEQYF
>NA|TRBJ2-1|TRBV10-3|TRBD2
TGTGCCATCGGGGTCGGAGCGGGGGACATCTACAATGAGCAGTTCTTC
CAIGVGAGDIYNEQFF
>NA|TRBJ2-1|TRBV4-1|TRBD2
TGCGCCAGCAGCCAAACTAGCGGTACCGAGCAGTTCTTC
CASSQTSGTEQFF
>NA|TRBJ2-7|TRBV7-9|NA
TGTGCCAGCAGCTTATCGGGGGGCGCCCGCGAGAACGAGCAGTACTTC
CASSLSGGARENEQYF
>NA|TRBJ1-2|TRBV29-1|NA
TGCAGCGTGTACGAACAGGACGGTGGCTACACCTTC
CSVYEQDGGYTF
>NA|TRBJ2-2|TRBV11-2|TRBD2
TGTGCCAGCAGCATTAGCGGGAGGCGGTGGACCGGGGAGCTGTTTTTT
CASSISGRRWTGELFF
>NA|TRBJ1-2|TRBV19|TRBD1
TGTGCCAGTAGTATTTACCGGGACAGGTCCGGCTACACCTTC
CASSIYRDRSGYTF
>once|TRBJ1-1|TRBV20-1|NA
TGCAGTGCCCCGAGTGGCGCAAGGGGTTTCTTT
CSAPSGARGFF
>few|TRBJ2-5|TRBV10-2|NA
TGCGCCAGCAGTGCCGGGGTGGAGACCCAGTACTTC
CASSAGVETQYF
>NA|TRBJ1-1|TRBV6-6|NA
TGTGCCAGCGGGAGGCAGGGCGGCACTGAAGCTTTCTTT
CASGRQGGTEAFF
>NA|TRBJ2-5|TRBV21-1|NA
TGTGCCAGCCCCGGCCTAGCGGGAGAGGGTCTTGGGGAGACCCAGTACTTC
CASPGLAGEGLGETQYF
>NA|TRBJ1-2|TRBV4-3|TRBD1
TGCGCCAGCAGCCAAGAGGGACAGGGCTCGCATGGCTACACCTTC
CASSQEGQGSHGYTF
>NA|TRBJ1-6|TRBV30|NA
TGTGCCTGGCTTAACCCGAGAGGCGCACCCCTCCACTTT
CAWLNPRGAPLHF
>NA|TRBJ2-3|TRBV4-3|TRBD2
TGCGCCAGCAGCCCCTGGACTAGCGGAGGGAGCACAGATACGCAGTATTTT
CASSPWTSGGSTDTQYF
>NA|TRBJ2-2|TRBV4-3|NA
TGCGCCAGCAGCCAAGAGGGCGGGAACGCCGGGGAGCTGTTTTTT
CASSQEGGNAGELFF
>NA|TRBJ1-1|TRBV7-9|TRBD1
TGTGCCAGCAGCTCTGGACAGGGAGGGTGGGGAACTGAAGCTTTCTTT
CASSSGQGGWGTEAFF
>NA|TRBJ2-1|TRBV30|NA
TGTGCCTGGACACACACCCAGGTCCATGAGCAGTTCTTC
CAWTHTQVHEQFF
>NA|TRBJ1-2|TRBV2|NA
TGTGCCAGCAGTGGTACCCCTGACAAAGAGAGTTCTAACTATGGCTACACCTTC
CASSGTPDKESSNYGYTF
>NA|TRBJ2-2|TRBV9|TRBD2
TGTGCCAGCAGCGTAGGGCGGGAGGGGTCCGGGGAGCTGTTTTTT
CASSVGREGSGELFF
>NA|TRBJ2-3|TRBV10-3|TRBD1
TGTGCCACCCTGCAAAGTGGGACAGGGGGAGGCACAGATACGCAGTATTTT
CATLQSGTGGGTDTQYF
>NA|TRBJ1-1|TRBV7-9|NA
TGTGCCAGCAGCCCCAGTCGGGCTGAAGCTTTCTTT
CASSPSRAEAFF
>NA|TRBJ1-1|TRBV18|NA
TGTGCCAGCTCACCTCGTGACAGGAACACTGAAGCTTTCTTT
CASSPRDRNTEAFF
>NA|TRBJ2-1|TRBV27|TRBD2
TGTGCCAGCAGTCCAGCGACTAGCGGGAGTGGAGAGCAGTTCTTC
CASSPATSGSGEQFF
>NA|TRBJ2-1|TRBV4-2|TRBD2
TGTGCCAGCAGCCAAGCATCCGGGACTAGCGGCCTCTACAATGAGCAGTTCTTC
CASSQASGTSGLYNEQFF
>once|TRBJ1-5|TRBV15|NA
TGTGCCACCAGCAGAGATCGACGCAGGCAGCCCCAGCATTTT
CATSRDRRRQPQHF
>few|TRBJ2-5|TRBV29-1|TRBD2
TGCAGCGTCGTTGGGGCGGGAGGTGGAGAGACCCAGTACTTC
CSVVGAGGGETQYF
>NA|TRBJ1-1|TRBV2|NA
TGTGCCAGCAGTCCCTCACTCATGAACACTGAAGCTTTCTTT
CASSPSLMNTEAFF
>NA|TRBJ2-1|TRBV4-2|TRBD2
TGTGCCAGCAGCCAAGATAGGGCGGGAGGAGTCAACAATGAGCAGTTCTTC
CASSQDRAGGVNNEQFF
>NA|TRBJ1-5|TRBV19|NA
TGTGCCAGTAGCCTCAGGGGTCAGCCCCAGCATTTT
CASSLRGQPQHF
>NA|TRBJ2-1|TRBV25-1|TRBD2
TGTGCCAGCCGTCTAGCGGGGGCCTACAATGAGCAGTTCTTC
CASRLAGAYNEQFF
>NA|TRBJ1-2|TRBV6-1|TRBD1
TGTGCCAGCAGTGAAGGACAGGGCTATGGCTACACCTTC
CASSEGQGYGYTF
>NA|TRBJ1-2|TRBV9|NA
TGTGCCAGCAGCCCCCAGGAGGGCCGGTATGGCTACACCTTC
CASSPQEGRYGYTF
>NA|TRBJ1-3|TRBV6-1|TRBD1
TGTGCCAGCCTTAGGACAGGGCCCTCTGGAAACACCATATATTTT
CASLRTGPSGNTIYF
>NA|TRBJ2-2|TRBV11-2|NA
TGTGCCAGCAGCTTGAGGGTCGGGGAGCTGTTTTTT
CASSLRVGELFF
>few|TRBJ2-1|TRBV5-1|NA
TGCGCCAGTACGACCGGGACACCGTACAATGAGCAGTTCTTC
CASTTGTPYNEQFF
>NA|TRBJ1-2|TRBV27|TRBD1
TGTGCCAGCAGGGGACAGGGGGCAAATGGCTACACCTTC
CASRGQGANGYTF
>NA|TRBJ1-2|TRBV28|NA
TGTGCCAGCAGTCCGGCCGCAGGTTACGGCTACACCTTC
CASSPAAGYGYTF
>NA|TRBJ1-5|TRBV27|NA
TGTGCCAGCAGTTTATCATATTTCAGGGTCAACGCTACAAATCAGCCCCAGCATTTT
CASSLSYFRVNATNQPQHF
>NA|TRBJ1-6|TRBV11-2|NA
TGTGCCAGCAGCCCTCCCGGGAGGGGCCCTTCACCCCTCCACTTT
CASSPPGRGPSPLHF
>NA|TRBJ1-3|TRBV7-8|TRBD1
TGTGCCAGCATCGGGACAGGTTTCGCTGGAAACACCATATATTTT
CASIGTGFAGNTIYF
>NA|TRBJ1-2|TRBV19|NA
TGTGCCAGTAGTTTTGCGTTGCATGGCTACACCTTC
CASSFALHGYTF
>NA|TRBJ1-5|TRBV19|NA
TGTGCCAGTAGCCTATTCTTTTATAGCAATCAGCCCCAGCATTTT
CASSLFFYSNQPQHF
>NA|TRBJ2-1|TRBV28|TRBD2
TGTGCCAGCAGTCCGGGACTAGCGGCGGTCAATGAGCAGTTCTTC
CASSPGLAAVNEQFF
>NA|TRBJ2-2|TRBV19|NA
TGTGCCAGCCGTAGTCCCCAAACCACCGGGGAGCTGTTTTTT
CASRSPQTTGELFF
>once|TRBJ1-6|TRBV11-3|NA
TGTGCCAGCAGCTTAGACCGGCGGGGCACGCGTTCACCCCTCCACTTT
CASSLDRRGTRSPLHF
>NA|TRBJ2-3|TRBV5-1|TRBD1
TGCGCCAGCAGCTCACGACAGGGCCCAGATACGCAGTATTTT
CASSSRQGPDTQYF
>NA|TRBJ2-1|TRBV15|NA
TGTGCCACCAGCGGGAGTCGTAATGAGCAGTTCTTC
CATSGSRNEQFF
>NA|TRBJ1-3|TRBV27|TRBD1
TGTGCCAGCAGTTCAAACAGGGGGCCCGGAAACACCATATATTTT
CASSSNRGPGNTIYF
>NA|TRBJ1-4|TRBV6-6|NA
TGTGCCAGCAGCCTATATGCAACTAATGAAAAACTGTTTTTT
CASSLYATNEKLFF